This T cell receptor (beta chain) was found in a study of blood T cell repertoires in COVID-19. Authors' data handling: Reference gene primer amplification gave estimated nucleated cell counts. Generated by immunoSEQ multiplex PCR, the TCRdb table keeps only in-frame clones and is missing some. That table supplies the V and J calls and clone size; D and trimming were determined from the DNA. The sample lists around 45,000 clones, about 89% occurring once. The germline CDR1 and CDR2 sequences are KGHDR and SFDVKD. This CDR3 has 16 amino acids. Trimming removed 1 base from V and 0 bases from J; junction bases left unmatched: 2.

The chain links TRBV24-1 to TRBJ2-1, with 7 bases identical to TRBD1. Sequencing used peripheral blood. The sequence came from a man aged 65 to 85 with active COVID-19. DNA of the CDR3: TGTGCCACCAGTGATTTCCGGGACAGCTCCTACAATGAGCAGTTCTTC. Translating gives CATSDFRDSSYNEQFF.